The text below deals with one TCR beta chain. What it binds is not known. These data come from a study of human T cells and chemical hapten exposure. V was trimmed by 3 bases and J by 1 base, leaving 6 bases between them. This CDR3 contains 14 residues. From germline, CDR1 is SNHLY and CDR2 FYNNEI. Time point reported: patch test 1, 2 weeks after DPC sensitization. Treatment indicated: therapeutic diphenylcyclopropenone sensitization with weekly scalp DPC. Patch tests were applied only after blood draws. Study-wide results and limits: The count of PT1 expanded TCRs correlated positively with patch test score. Relative to controls, expanded TCRs formed significantly more large CDR3 similarity clusters.

TCRdb re-derived calls from the RACE reads in MiXCR, one entry per CDR3 protein. The table records some 340,000 distinct CDR3 sequences, approximately 6.3% of them present only once. This specimen was whole blood, taken in connection with sensitization to the hapten diphenylcyclopropenone (DPC). V is TRBV2 and J is TRBJ2-2; D may be TRBD2 (5 bases). The source is a woman between 18 and 30 years old with alopecia areata. Some clones in this sample may be carry-over from other donors' samples. The DNA for the CDR3 is TGTGCCAGCAGTGACGGGGTGAACACCGGGGAGCTGTTTTTT. Translated: CASSDGVNTGELFF.